This note documents a single T cell receptor (beta chain) sequence. The antigen it recognizes is unknown. The input lacks base qualities; no much larger clone sits a single base away. The same CDR3 also results from other DNA sequences found in this sample. This record belongs to a study of shared clonotypes between healthy human individuals (dated by TCRdb to 2018 to 2021). For the wider study: Three men and a couple of women, aged 18 to 49 years, made up the cohort. Different laboratories and diverse techniques were used to prepare libraries and sequence TCR repertoires, to increase sequencing depth and limit assay-specific biases. For each donor, CD4 naive and CD4 memory were each run on three plates, CD8 naive on two plates, and CD8 memory on one plate. Between about 0.9 and 10 billion PBMCs per donor were obtained by leukapheresis. To estimate repertoire size and how much clonotype sharing occurs between individuals, the study deeply sequenced the blood TCR repertoires of about five healthy adults.

The germline ends are 14 bases apart after V is trimmed by 2 bases and J by 4 bases. The CDR3 sequence holds 14 residues, the cysteine and phenylalanine included. The CDR3 DNA has 42 bases and is translated from base 1. For CDR1 and CDR2, the germline V gene (reference sequence) lists GTSNPN and SVGIG. The donors were healthy, HIV-negative adults who had no recently reported acute infections or vaccinations. Every donor was a Caucasian adult living in Nashville, Tennessee, USA. CD4+ T cells were enriched through magnetic negative selection, after which naive cells were positively selected on CD45RA and the remaining negative fraction served as the memory subset. Blood was collected by leukapheresis, and PBMCs were isolated by Ficoll-Histopaque density gradient centrifugation and then cryopreserved in liquid nitrogen vapor phase. Analytical flow cytometry was used to check the purity and quantity of each magnetically sorted T cell population. Genomic DNA was isolated from each sorted fraction and quantified by UV absorbance on a Nanodrop 2000c.

The paper as a whole reports these results and caveats: Only blood was sampled, and tissue TCR repertoires likely differ from those in blood. Higher generation probabilities were observed for clonotypes shared by all four sorted-subset donors than for non-shared clonotypes. The genetic and exposure-history diversity represented was limited by the small number of donors. Rarefaction of sorted-subset datasets indicated incomplete sequencing despite the large sequencing depth. Naive subsets generally had larger estimated clonotype richness than memory subsets. Pairwise subsampling indicated that sequencing depth was expected to affect the degree of clonotype sharing among donors. Sharing across a handful of donors was observed for around 5% of naive CD4, under 4% of naive CD8, about 2.3% of memory CD4, and about 0.4% of memory CD8 clonotypes.

TCR CDR3 regions were amplified from genomic DNA by multiplex PCR using the deep immunoSEQ assay. Extracted genomic DNA from each cell subset was spread evenly across all wells of several immunoSEQ 96-well plates, with each plate serving as a replicate. For sorted subsets, each replicate PCR was loaded with 200 to 250 ng genomic DNA, equivalent to 25,000 to 35,000 T cell genomes. Purified libraries were quantified with a Qubit 3.0 fluorometer, sized on a Bioanalyzer 2100, and re-quantified with the KAPA Library Quantification kit. Each immunoSEQ 96-well plate was sequenced on its own single-read 150-cycle Illumina NextSeq 550 flow cell. The study's own analysis went as follows. Because the immunoSEQ output held only junctional sequences and lacked quality scores, the filtering could not match the filtering applied to full-length reads. To assign V/J genes and CDR3, sequences were annotated against IMGT germline references using PyIR, a Python wrapper for IgBLAST v1.9. Reads with weak V/J assignments (E-value above 1e-6), missing CDR3, stop codons, out-of-frame junctions, or ambiguous translated residues were removed. V3J clonotypes were defined by identical inferred V gene, J gene, and CDR3 amino acid sequence. Percentage overlap between repertoires was computed as shared unique clonotypes divided by the size of the smaller repertoire. Repertoire richness was assessed with RTK rarefaction, the Chao1 estimator, and Recon v2.1 estimates of unobserved clonotypes. Generation probabilities were computed with OLGA for all TCRbeta clonotypes obtained by the gDNA method from several donors. TCRdb took over this immuneACCESS table, retaining in-frame rearrangements with V and J assigned. Such tables are incomplete; in checked studies, under half of the missing clones stem from an unresolved V gene, and the remainder is unexplained. That table is the source of V, J and clone size, and D and trimming were worked out from the DNA. The sample includes 2.5 million or so clones, with 85% to 95% observed a single time. Over 0.12% of the sample belongs to the ten largest clones.

Specimen: naive CD4+ T cells sorted from blood. Read against the paper, the sample's cell subset or site label means: CD45RA+ positively selected. The clonotype originates from a man in his late teens or twenties in good health. Recombination connected TRBV30 to TRBJ1-2; the best D guess is TRBD1, with 5 bases matching. The DNA sequence reads TGTGCCTGGAGTTCTGGAGGGGCATCCTATGGCTACACCTTC. Translated, it reads CAWSSGGASYGYTF.